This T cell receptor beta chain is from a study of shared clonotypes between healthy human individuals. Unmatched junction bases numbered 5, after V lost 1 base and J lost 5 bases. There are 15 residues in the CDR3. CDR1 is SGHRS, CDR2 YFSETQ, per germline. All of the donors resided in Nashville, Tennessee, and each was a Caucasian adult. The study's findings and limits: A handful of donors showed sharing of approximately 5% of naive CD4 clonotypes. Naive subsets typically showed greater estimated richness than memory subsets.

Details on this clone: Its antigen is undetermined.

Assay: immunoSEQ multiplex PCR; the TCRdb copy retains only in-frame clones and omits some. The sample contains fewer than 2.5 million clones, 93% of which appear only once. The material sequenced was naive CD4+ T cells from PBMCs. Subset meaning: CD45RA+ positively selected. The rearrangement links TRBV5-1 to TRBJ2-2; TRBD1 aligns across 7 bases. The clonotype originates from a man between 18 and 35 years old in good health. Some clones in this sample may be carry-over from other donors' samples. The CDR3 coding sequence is TGCGCCAGCAGCTTGACAGGGGAACCTACCGGGGAGCTGTTTTTT. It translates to CASSLTGEPTGELFF.